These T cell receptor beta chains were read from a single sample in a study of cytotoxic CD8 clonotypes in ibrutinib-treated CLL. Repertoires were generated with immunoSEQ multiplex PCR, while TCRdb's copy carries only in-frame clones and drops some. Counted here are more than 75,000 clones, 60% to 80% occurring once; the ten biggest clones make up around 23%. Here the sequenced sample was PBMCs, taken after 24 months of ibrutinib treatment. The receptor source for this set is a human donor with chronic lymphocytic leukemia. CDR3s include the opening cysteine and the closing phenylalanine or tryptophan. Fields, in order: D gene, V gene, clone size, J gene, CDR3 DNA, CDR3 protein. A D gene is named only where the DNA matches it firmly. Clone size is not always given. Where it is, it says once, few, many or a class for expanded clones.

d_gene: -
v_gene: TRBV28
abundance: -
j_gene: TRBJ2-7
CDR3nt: TGTGCCAGCAGCGGGCGCTACGAGCAGTACTTC
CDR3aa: CASSGRYEQYF

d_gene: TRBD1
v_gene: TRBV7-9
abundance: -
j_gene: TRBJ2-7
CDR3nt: TGTGCCAGCAGCGGGACAGGGGGAACCTACGAGCAGTACTTC
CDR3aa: CASSGTGGTYEQYF

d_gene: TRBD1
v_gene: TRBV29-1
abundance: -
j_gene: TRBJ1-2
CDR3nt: TGCAGCGGGGACAGTACGGGCACCTTC
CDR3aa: CSGDSTGTF

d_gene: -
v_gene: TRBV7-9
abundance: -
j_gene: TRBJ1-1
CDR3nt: TGTGCCAGCAGCTTAGGCATCGCTTCACAGATGAACACTGAAGCTTTCTTT
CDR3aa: CASSLGIASQMNTEAFF

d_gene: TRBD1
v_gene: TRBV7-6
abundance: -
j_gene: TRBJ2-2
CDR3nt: TGTGCCAGCAGCTCCGGGACAGGGGTGGGGGCGCTGTTTTTT
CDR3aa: CASSSGTGVGALFF

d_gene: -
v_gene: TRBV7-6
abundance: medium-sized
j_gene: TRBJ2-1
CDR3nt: TGTGCCAGCAGCTCCCGGGAGTTCAATGAGCAGTTCTTC
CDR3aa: CASSSREFNEQFF

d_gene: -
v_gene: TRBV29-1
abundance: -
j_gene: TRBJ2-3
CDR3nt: TGCAGCGTTGTTCAGACCTTTGAGGATACGCAGTATTTT
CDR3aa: CSVVQTFEDTQYF

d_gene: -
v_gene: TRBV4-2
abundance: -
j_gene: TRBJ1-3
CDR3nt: TGTGCCAGCAGCCAAGATCCTCGAGGTGGCTCTGGAAACACCATATATTTT
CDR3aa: CASSQDPRGGSGNTIYF

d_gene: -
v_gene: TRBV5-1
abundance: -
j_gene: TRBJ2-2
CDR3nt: TGCGCCAGCACGATGGGAGCCCGCGATGGCACCGGGGAGCTGTTTTTT
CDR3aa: CASTMGARDGTGELFF

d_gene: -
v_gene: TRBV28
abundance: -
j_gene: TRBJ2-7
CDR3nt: TGTGCCAGCAGCTCCAGTGGGCTCGAGCAGTACTTC
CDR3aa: CASSSSGLEQYF

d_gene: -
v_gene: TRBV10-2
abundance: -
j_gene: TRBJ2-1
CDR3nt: TGCGCCAGCAGTGAAAATCAGAGAGAGCAGTTCTTC
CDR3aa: CASSENQREQFF

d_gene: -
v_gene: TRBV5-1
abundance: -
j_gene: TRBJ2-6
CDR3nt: TGCGCCAGCAGCTTGGCGGTGGCGGGGGCCAACGTCCTGACTTTC
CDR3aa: CASSLAVAGANVLTF

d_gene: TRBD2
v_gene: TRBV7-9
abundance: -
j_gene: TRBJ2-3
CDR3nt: TGTGCCAGCAGCTTAGCGTTCGGACTAGCGGGAGGGTCAGATACGCAGTATTTT
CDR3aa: CASSLAFGLAGGSDTQYF

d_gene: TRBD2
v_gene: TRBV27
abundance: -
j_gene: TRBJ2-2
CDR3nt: TGTGCCAGCAAGGTCGGACTAGCGGGAGGGCCTTTCGGGGAGCTGTTTTTT
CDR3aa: CASKVGLAGGPFGELFF

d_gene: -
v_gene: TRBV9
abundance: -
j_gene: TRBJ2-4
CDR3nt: TGTGCCAGCAGCGTAGAGGGGGGCAGGGCCAAAAACATTCAGTACTTC
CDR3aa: CASSVEGGRAKNIQYF

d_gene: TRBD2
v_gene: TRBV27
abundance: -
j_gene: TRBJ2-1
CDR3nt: TGTGCCAGCAGCTCCGGGACTAGCGGAAACAATGAGCAGTTCTTC
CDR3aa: CASSSGTSGNNEQFF

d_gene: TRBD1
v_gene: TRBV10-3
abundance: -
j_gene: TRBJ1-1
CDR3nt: TGTGCCATCAGAGAGGGGACAGGCAACACTGAAGCTTTCTTT
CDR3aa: CAIREGTGNTEAFF

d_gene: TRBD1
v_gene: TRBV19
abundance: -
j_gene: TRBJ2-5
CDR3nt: TGTGCCAGTAGTATATCCCGGACAGGCGGAGGCCAAGAGACCCAGTACTTC
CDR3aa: CASSISRTGGGQETQYF

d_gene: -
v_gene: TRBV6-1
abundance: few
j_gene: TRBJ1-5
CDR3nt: TGTGCCAGCAAAACGGGGGCGGATGGCAATCAGCCCCAGCATTTT
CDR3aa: CASKTGADGNQPQHF

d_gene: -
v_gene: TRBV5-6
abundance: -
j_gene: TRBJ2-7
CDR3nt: TGTGCCAGCAGCATCGACAGGCCTTCCTACGAGCAGTACTTC
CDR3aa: CASSIDRPSYEQYF

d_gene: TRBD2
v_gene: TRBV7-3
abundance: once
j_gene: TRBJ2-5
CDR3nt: TGTGCCAGCAGCTTACTAGCGGGGCAAGAGACCCAGTACTTC
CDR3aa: CASSLLAGQETQYF

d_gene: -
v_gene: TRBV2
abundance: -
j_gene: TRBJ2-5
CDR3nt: TGTGCCAGCAGTGGGGACGGGACTCCCCGCCAGTACTTC
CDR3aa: CASSGDGTPRQYF

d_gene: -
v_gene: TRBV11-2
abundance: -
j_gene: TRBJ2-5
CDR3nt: TGTGCCAGCAGCTTAGGAATAGCGGAGACCCAGTACTTC
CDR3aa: CASSLGIAETQYF

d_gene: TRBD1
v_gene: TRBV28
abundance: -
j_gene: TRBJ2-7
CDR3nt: TGTGCCAGCAGCCCGTGGGACAGGGAAAGCCACGAGCAGTACTTC
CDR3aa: CASSPWDRESHEQYF

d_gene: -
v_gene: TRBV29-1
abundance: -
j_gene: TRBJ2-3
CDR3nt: TGCAGCGTTGAGGACAACACAGATACGCAGTATTTT
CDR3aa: CSVEDNTDTQYF

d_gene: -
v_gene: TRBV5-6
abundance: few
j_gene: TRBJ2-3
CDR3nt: TGTGCCAGCAGCTTGGGCCTAGCGTATAGCACAGATACGCAGTATTTT
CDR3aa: CASSLGLAYSTDTQYF

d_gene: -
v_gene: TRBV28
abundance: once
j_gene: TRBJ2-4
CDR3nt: TGTGCCAGCAGTTTTGGTGGCAGCAAAAACATTCAGTACTTC
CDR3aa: CASSFGGSKNIQYF

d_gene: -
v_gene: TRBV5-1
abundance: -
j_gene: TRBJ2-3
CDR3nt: TGCGCCAGCAGCCCGGGGACGGCTAGAAGCACAGATACGCAGTATTTT
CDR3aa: CASSPGTARSTDTQYF

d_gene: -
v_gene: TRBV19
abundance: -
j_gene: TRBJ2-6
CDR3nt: TGTGCCAGTAGATTAAGAACCCCCGGGGCCAACGTCCTGACTTTC
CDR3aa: CASRLRTPGANVLTF

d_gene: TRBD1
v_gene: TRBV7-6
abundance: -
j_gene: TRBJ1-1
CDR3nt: TGTGCCAGCAGCAAAGTACAGGGGATGAACACTGAAGCTTTCTTT
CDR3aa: CASSKVQGMNTEAFF

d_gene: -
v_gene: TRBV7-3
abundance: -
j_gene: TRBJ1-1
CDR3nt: TGTGCCAGCCCCCTGAGGGGGACAGCTTTCTTT
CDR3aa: CASPLRGTAFF

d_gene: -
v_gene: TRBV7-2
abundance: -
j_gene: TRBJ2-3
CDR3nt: TGTGCCAGCAGCCGACAGGGCACAGATACGCAGTATTTT
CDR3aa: CASSRQGTDTQYF

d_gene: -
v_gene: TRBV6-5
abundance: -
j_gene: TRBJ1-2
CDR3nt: TGTGCCAGCAGTTACTCGAGGGCCGGGGGCAACTATGGCTACACCTTC
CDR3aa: CASSYSRAGGNYGYTF

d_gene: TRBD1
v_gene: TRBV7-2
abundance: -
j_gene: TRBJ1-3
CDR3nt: TGTGCCAGCAGCCCCGGGACAGGGGTGAACACCATATATTTT
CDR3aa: CASSPGTGVNTIYF

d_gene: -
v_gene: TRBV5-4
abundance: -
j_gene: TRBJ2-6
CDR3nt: TGTGCCAGCAGCTTGTTCCCTCCCTCTGGGGCCAACGTCCTGACTTTC
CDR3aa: CASSLFPPSGANVLTF

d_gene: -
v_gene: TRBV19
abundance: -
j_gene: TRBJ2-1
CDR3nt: TGTGCCAGTAGTGAGGGGGTCATCTACAATGAGCAGTTCTTC
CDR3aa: CASSEGVIYNEQFF

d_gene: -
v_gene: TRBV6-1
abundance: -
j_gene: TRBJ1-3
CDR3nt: TGTGCCAGCAGTGAAAGGGGGATTTCACCTGGAAACACCATATATTTT
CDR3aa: CASSERGISPGNTIYF